This T cell receptor (beta chain) was captured in a study of Ad26.COV2.S vaccination and SARS-CoV-2 variants. Overall study context: Of the COV1001 trial arms, the Ad26.COV2.S arm included the donor. Once or twice, 56 days apart, Ad26.COV2.S was delivered intramuscularly.

Specified treatment: approximately 18 received Ad26.COV2.S at low or high dose, single or two shots; roughly five received placebo; per-sample allocation not given. Specimen acquisition occurred on day 63 following the initial vaccine or placebo injection. This Boston cohort included adults aged 18-55 years. Germline CDR1 LNHDA, CDR2 SQIVND (reference sequence). This CDR3 comprises 15 residues. The J segment lost 2 bases and the V segment lost 4 bases, leaving 4 bases of the junction unmatched. Clones were sequenced by immunoSEQ multiplex PCR, and TCRdb holds only the in-frame ones, with some missing. The table lists 350,000 to 400,000 clones, more than 85% of them singletons.

This TCR came from a person between 18 and 65 years old who received the Ad26.COV2.S COVID-19 vaccine or a placebo. The chain couples TRBV19 to TRBJ1-2, with 10 bases matching TRBD1. The specimen comprised peripheral blood, sampled in a trial of Ad26.COV2.S vaccine versus placebo. The CDR3: CASSRGTGVNYGYTF. CDR3 bases: TGTGCCAGTAGTAGGGGGACAGGGGTCAACTATGGCTACACCTTC.